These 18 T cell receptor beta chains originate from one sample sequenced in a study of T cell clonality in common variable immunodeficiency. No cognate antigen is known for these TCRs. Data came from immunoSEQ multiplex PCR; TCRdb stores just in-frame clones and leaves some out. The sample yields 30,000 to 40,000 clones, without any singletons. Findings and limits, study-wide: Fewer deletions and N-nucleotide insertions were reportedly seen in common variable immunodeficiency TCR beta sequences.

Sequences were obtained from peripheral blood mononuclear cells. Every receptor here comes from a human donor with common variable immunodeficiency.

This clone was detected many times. The part of the CDR3 DNA that was read is TGTGCCATCAGTGACGAACTAGGACTAGCGGGAGGCGCGGGAGAGACC. It is translated as CAISDELGLAGGAGET. Given in full, the CDR3 is CAISDELGLAGGAGETQYF. The chain recombines TRBV10-3 with TRBJ2-5; 14 bases agree with TRBD2. Read sequence stops 3 residues before the CDR3 end, and the germline J gene provides the missing end. The CDR3 is 19 amino acids. V lost 3 bases and J lost 4; bases outside the gene matches: 13. The germline V gene encodes CDR1 ENHRY and CDR2 SYGVKD.

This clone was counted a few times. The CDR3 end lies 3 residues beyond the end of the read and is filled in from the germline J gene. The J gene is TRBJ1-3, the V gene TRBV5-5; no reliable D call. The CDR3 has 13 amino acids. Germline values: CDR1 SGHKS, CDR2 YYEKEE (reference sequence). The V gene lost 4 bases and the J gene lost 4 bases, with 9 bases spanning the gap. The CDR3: CASSPSRGNTIYF. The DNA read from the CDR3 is TGTGCCAGCAGCCCGAGCAGGGGAAACACC.

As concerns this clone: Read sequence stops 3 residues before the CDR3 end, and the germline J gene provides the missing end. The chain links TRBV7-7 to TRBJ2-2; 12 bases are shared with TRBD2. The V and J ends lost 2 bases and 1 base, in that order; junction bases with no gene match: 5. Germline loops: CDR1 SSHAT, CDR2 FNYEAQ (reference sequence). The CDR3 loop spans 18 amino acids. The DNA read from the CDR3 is TGTGCCAGCAGCTTACACCCTAGCGGGAGGGTGAACACCGGGGAG. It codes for CASSLHPSGRVNTGE. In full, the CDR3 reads CASSLHPSGRVNTGELFF.

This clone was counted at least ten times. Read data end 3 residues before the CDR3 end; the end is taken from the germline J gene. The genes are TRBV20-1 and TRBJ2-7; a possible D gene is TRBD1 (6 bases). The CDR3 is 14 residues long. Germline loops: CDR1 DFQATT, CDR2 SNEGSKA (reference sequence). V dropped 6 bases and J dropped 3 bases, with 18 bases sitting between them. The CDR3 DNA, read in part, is TGCAGTGCCGTTCTTCCCAGGGGAAACTACGAG. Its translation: CSAVLPRGNYE. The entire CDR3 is CSAVLPRGNYEQYF.

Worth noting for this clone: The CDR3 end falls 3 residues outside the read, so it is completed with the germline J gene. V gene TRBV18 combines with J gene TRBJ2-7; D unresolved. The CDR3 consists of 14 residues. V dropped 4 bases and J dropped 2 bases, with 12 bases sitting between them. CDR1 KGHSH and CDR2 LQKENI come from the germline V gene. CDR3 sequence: CASSQDMITYEQYF. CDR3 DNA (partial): TGTGCCAGCTCACAAGACATGATAACCTACGAG.

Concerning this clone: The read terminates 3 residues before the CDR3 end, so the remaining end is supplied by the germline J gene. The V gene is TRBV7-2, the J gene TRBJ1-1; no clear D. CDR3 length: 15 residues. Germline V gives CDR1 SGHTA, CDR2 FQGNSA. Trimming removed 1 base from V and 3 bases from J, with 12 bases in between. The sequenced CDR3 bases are TGTGCCAGCAGCTTAGTGTCCGTCAGGTACACTGAA. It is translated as CASSLVSVRYTE. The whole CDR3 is CASSLVSVRYTEAFF.

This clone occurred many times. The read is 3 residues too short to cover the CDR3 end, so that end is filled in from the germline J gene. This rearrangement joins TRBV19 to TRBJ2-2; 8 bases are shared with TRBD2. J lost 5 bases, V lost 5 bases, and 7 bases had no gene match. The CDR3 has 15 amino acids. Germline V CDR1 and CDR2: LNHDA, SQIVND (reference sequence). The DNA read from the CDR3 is TGTGCCAGTAGTGGGACTAGGACGTTTACCGGGGAG. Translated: CASSGTRTFTGE. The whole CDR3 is CASSGTRTFTGELFF.

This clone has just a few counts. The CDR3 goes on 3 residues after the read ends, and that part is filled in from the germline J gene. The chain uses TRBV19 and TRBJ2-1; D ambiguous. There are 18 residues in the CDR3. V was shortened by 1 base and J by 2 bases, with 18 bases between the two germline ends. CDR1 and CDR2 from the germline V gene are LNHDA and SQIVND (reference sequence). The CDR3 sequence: CASSIGKTWPFPYNEQFF. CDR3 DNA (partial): TGTGCCAGTAGTATAGGGAAGACTTGGCCTTTCCCCTACAATGAG. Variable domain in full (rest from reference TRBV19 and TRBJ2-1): DGGITQSPKYLFRKEGQNVTLSCEQNLNHDAMYWYRQDPGQGLRLIYYSQIVNDFQKGDIAEGYSVSREKKESFPLTVTSAQKNPTAFYLCASSIGKTWPFPYNEQFFGPGTRLTVL.

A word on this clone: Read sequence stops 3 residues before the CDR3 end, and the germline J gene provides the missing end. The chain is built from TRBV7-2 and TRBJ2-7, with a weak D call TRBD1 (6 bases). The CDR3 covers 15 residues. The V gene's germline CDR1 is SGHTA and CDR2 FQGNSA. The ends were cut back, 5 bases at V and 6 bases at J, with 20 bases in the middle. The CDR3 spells CASSAEFDRSTEQYF. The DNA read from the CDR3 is TGTGCCAGCAGCGCCGAATTTGACAGGTCTACCGAG.

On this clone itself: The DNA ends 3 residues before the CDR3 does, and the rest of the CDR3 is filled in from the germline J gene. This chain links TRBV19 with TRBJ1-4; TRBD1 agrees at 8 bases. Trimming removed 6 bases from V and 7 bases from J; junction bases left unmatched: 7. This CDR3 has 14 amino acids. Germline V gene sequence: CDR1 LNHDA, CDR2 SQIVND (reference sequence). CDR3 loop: CASSSTGDSEKLFF. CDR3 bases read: TGTGCCAGTAGCTCGACAGGGGATAGTGAAAAA.

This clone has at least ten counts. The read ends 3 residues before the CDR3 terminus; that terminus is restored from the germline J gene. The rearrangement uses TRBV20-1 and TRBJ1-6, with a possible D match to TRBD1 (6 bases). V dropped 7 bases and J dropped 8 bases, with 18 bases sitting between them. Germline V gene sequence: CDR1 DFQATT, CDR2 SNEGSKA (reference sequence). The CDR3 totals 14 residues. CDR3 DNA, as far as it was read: TGCAGTGTCCCCGCGGGGGCCGGGCATTCACCC. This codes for CSVPAGAGHSP. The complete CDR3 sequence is CSVPAGAGHSPLHF.

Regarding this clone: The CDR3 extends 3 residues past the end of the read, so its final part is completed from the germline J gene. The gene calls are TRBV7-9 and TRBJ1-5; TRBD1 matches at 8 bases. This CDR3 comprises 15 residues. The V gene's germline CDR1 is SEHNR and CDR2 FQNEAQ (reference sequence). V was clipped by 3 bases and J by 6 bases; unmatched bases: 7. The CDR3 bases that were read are TGTGCCAGCAGCTTGCCCGGGACAGGCAGTCAGCCC. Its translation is CASSLPGTGSQP. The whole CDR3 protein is CASSLPGTGSQPQHF.

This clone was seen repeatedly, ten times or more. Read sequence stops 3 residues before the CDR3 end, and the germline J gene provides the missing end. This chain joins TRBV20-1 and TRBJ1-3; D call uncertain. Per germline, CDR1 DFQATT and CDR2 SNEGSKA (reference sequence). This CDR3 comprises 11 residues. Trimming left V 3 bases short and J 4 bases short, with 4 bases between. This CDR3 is CSASPGNTIYF. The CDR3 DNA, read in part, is TGCAGTGCTAGTCCGGGAAACACC.

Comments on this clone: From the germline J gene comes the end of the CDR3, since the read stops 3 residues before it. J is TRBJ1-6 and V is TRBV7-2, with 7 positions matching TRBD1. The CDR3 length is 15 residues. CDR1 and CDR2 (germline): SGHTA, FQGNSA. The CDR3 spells CASSGRQGGKSTLHF. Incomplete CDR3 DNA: TGTGCCAGCAGCGGTCGACAGGGCGGTAAGTCAACC. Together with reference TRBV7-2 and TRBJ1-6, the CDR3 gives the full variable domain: GAGVSQSPSNKVTEKGKDVELRCDPISGHTALYWYRQSLGQGLEFLIYFQGNSAPDKSGLPSDRFSAERTGGSVSTLTIQRTQQEDSAVYLCASSGRQGGKSTLHFGNGTRLTVT.

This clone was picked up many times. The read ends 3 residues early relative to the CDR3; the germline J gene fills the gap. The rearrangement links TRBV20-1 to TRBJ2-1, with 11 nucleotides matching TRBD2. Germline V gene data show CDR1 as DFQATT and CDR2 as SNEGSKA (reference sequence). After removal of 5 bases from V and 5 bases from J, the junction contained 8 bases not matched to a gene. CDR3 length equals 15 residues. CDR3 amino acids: CSAFMTSGVNNEQFF. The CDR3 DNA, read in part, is TGCAGTGCTTTTATGACTAGCGGGGTAAACAATGAG.

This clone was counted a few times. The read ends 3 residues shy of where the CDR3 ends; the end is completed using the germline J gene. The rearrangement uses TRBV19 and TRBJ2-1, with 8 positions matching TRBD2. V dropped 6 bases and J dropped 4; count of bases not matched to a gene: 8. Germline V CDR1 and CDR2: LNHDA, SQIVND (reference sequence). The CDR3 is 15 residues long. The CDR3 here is CASRLLSGEYNEQFF. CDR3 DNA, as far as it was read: TGTGCCAGTAGACTTCTTAGCGGGGAGTACAATGAG.

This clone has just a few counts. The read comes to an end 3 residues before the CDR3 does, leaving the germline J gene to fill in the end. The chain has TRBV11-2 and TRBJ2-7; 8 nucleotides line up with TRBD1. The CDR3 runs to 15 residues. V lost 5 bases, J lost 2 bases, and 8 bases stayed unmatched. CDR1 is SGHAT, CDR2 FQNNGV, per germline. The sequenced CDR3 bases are TGTGCCAGCAGCCCATCCGACAGGGGTACCTACGAG. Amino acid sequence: CASSPSDRGTYE. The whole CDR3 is CASSPSDRGTYEQYF.

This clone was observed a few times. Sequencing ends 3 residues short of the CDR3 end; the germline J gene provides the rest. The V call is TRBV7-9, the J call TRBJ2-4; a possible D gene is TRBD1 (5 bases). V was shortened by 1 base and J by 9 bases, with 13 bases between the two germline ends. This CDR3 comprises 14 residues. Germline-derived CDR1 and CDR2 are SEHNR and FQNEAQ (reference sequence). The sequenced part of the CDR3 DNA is TGTGCCAGCAGCTTAGGGGGCTCCGGTGTCATT. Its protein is CASSLGGSGVI. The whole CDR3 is CASSLGGSGVIQYF.